This T cell receptor beta chain was found in a study of T-cell reconstitution after alpha-beta-depleted transplantation in children. Whole-study results and caveats: It was reported that alpha-beta T cells came from several hundred expanded graft clones (about two months after transplant). Surviving recipient T cells and intrathymic progenitors accounted for some patients' high TCRbeta diversity at day 60.

This sample's TCRbeta library carried unique molecular identifier barcodes. TCRdb called the PCR reads again in MiXCR, with one record for every CDR3 protein. This table holds 350,000 to 500,000 distinct CDR3 sequences, around 46% found once. The CDR3 runs 16 residues. Trimming at V came to 4 bases and at J to 3 bases, leaving 7 bases not matched to a gene. Germline lookup yields CDR1 MGHRA and CDR2 YSYEKL. This clonotype was found a few times. Its antigen is not known. The starting material was PBMCs, obtained before TCRalphabeta/CD19-depleted stem cell transplant. The chain is built from TRBV4-1 and TRBJ2-1; 9 nucleotides match TRBD2. This TCR derives from a girl aged 2-10 years with aplastic anemia, due to receive a stem cell transplant. In DNA, the CDR3 is TGCGCCAGCAGCCGAGGATCTAGCGGGGACTACAATGAGCAGTTCTTC. It encodes CASSRGSSGDYNEQFF.